This T cell receptor beta chain is drawn from a study of blood T cells in healthy people across ages. Findings of the study overall: Compared with aged donors, long-lived donors showed fewer expanded clones, suggesting selection. Measured against age, TCR beta diversity per million T cells decreased in a roughly linear manner. Higher naive T cell percentage went strongly together with higher TCR beta diversity.

On this clonotype: Its antigen is still unknown.

It was with a sample-barcoded 5' primer and a J-beta primer mix that a second PCR of roughly 6 to 12 cycles was run. One entry per CDR3 protein results from TCRdb running MiXCR on the 5' RACE reads. The sample carries some 1,500,000 distinct CDR3 sequences, under 55% recorded once. V was shortened by 4 bases and J by 4 bases, with 14 bases between the two germline ends. The CDR3 spans 16 residues. The gene calls are TRBV12-3 or TRBV12-4 and TRBJ2-6, with D hard to call. The origin of this receptor is a woman in her late teens or twenties in good health. Sequenced: blood. CDR3 in amino acids: CASSSVPHAGANVLTF. DNA of the CDR3: TGTGCCAGCAGTTCCGTGCCGCACGCGGGGGCCAACGTCCTGACTTTC.